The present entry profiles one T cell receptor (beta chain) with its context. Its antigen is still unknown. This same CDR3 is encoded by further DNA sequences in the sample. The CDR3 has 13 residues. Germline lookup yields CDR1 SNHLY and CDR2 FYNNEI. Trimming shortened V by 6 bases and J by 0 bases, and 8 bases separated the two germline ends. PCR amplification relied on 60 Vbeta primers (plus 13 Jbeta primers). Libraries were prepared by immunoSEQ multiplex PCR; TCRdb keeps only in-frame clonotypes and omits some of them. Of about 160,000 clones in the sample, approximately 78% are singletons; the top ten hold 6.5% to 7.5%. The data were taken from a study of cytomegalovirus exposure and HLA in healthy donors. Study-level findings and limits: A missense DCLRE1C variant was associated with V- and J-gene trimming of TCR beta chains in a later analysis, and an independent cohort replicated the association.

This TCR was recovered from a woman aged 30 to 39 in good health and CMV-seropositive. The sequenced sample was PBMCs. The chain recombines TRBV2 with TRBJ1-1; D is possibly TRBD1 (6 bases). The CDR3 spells CASSAGVNTEAFF. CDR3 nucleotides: TGTGCCAGCAGCGCAGGGGTGAACACTGAAGCTTTCTTT.